This entry lists 18 T cell receptor beta chains sequenced from one sample in a study of early T cells in non-severe SARS-CoV-2 infection. In TCRdb, the 5' RACE reads were re-called with MiXCR into one record per CDR3 protein. The repertoire includes some 54,000 distinct CDR3 sequences, about 9.1% of them detected once, and 8.5% to 9% sits in the top ten. Sequencing used whole blood. These receptors originate from an adult who was a healthcare worker with PCR-confirmed SARS-CoV-2 infection or an uninfected control (not recorded which).

This clonotype was observed many times. This CDR3 is CASSFLPRDRDSEAFF. The CDR3 DNA follows: TGCGCCAGCAGCTTTCTACCCCGGGACAGGGACTCTGAAGCTTTCTTT. The gene calls are TRBV5-1 and TRBJ1-1, with TRBD1 identical over 9 bases. The V segment lost 2 bases and the J segment 6 bases; nucleotides outside the gene matches: 11. The CDR3 consists of 16 residues. Per the germline V gene, CDR1 is SGHRS and CDR2 is YFSETQ.

This clonotype was observed many times. The chain carries TRBV12-3 or TRBV12-4 and TRBJ1-6, with unresolved D. The ends were cut back, 5 bases at V and 7 bases at J, with 9 bases in the middle. The CDR3 is 13 amino acids. The CDR3 loop is CASSPLKNSPLHF. The CDR3 region has the DNA TGTGCCAGCAGTCCCCTTAAAAATTCACCCCTCCACTTT.

This clonotype was seen more than once but under ten times. V and J are TRBV6-6 and TRBJ1-1, with a weak D call TRBD1 (5 bases). CDR1 MNHNY and CDR2 SVGAGI come from the germline V gene (reference sequence). Trimming took 2 bases from V and 8 from J, leaving 12 bases between them. The CDR3 runs to 13 residues. CDR3 protein: CASSYGQGSEAFF. The CDR3 bases are TGTGCCAGCAGTTACGGGCAGGGCAGCGAAGCTTTCTTT.

This clonotype showed up just a few times. The chain combines TRBV5-1 with TRBJ2-6, with 10 positions matching TRBD2. This CDR3 region has 19 residues. V dropped 0 bases and J dropped 4; count of bases not matched to a gene: 10. Germline V gives CDR1 SGHRS, CDR2 YFSETQ. Here the CDR3 DNA reads TGCGCCAGCAGCTTGGACCCCGGGACTAGCGTATCAGGGGCCAACGTCCTGACTTTC. This gives the protein CASSLDPGTSVSGANVLTF.

This clonotype came up many times. The chain couples TRBV5-6 to TRBJ2-1; 12 bases line up with TRBD2. The length of the CDR3 is 17 residues. The junction had 10 bases not matched to a gene; V was cut back by 6 bases and J by 3 bases. Germline V gives CDR1 SGHDT, CDR2 YYEEEE. The CDR3, as DNA: TGTGCCAGCATCCGTCGACTAGCGGGAGCGTACTACAATGAGCAGTTCTTC. Amino acid sequence: CASIRRLAGAYYNEQFF.

This clonotype has just a few counts. This chain connects TRBV6-2 or TRBV6-3 to TRBJ2-1, with 8 bases lining up with TRBD2. The CDR3 contains 13 residues. Germline-derived CDR1 and CDR2 are MNHEY and SVGEGT. Unmatched junction bases numbered 4, after V lost 4 bases and J lost 8 bases. This CDR3 reads CASSWTSPHEQFF. The CDR3 DNA reads as TGTGCCAGCAGTTGGACTAGCCCCCATGAGCAGTTCTTC.

The chain uses TRBV6-2 or TRBV6-3 and TRBJ2-1; 10 bases map to TRBD2. Germline V lookup: CDR1 MNHEY, CDR2 SVGEGT. V shed 6 bases and J 5 bases; nucleotides not matched to a gene: 7. The CDR3 is 15 residues long. CDR3 DNA: TGTGCCAGCAGCAGCGGGAGGGCCGGGGACAATGAGCAGTTCTTC. Residues: CASSSGRAGDNEQFF.

The rearrangement links TRBV3-1 to TRBJ2-7; D remains unclear. The CDR3 spans 14 residues. CDR1 is LGHDT and CDR2 is YNNKEL in the germline V gene (reference sequence). With 0 bases removed from V and 4 bases from J, the gap between germline ends came to 10 bases. The CDR3 bases are TGTGCCAGCAGCCAAGACTTCGGGTCTTACGAGCAGTACTTC. Translating it yields CASSQDFGSYEQYF.

This clonotype was counted many times. The chain combines TRBV6-6 with TRBJ1-6; TRBD1 agrees at 8 bases. Germline lookup yields CDR1 MNHNY and CDR2 SVGAGI (reference sequence). V trimming: 5 bases; J trimming: 5 bases; junction bases outside the gene matches: 5. The CDR3 covers 15 residues. The CDR3: CASSGPTGDNSPLHF. CDR3 bases: TGTGCCAGCAGTGGTCCGACAGGGGATAATTCACCCCTCCACTTT.

The V gene is TRBV10-3, the J gene TRBJ1-6, with unresolved D. From germline, CDR1 is ENHRY and CDR2 SYGVKD. The CDR3 is 15 amino acids. V gave up 6 bases and J gave up 6 bases, with 15 bases separating them. The CDR3 loop is CAIRQDWSGNSPLHF. CDR3 in DNA: TGTGCCATCAGGCAGGATTGGAGCGGTAATTCACCCCTCCACTTT.

The table lists this clonotype with many counts. This chain joins TRBV11-2 and TRBJ1-2; no firm D call. V was cut by 5 bases and J by 6 bases, with 19 bases left in between. CDR1 SGHAT and CDR2 FQNNGV come from the germline V gene. This CDR3 contains 15 residues. For the CDR3, the DNA is TGTGCCAGCAGCAACGTGGTGGGAAGGACTCATGGCTACACCTTC. Its protein product is CASSNVVGRTHGYTF.

The chain combines TRBV20-1 with TRBJ2-3; 7 bases are shared with TRBD2. Per the germline V gene, CDR1 is DFQATT and CDR2 is SNEGSKA (reference sequence). The CDR3 contains 16 residues. The ends lost 5 bases at V and 6 bases at J; junction bases unmatched: 17. CDR3 sequence (DNA): TGCAGTGCTCAAAAAGAGACTAGCTTACCCGGTGATACGCAGTATTTT. Amino acids: CSAQKETSLPGDTQYF.

This chain joins TRBV6-5 and TRBJ1-5; D unresolved. The V gene's germline CDR1 is MNHEY and CDR2 SVGAGI. The CDR3 loop spans 15 amino acids. V gave up 5 bases and J gave up 0 bases, with 11 bases separating them. CDR3 amino acids: CASSPQLYSNQPQHF. The CDR3 nucleotides read TGTGCCAGCAGTCCACAGCTCTATAGCAATCAGCCCCAGCATTTT.

At least ten counts were recorded for this clonotype. This chain links TRBV11-2 with TRBJ1-1, with TRBD1 as a possible D gene (5 bases). Trimming pared 5 bases from V and 5 bases from J, leaving 15 bases between. The CDR3 is 14 residues long. Germline values: CDR1 SGHAT, CDR2 FQNNGV. CDR3 region: CASSPRRGWTEAFF. CDR3 nucleotide sequence: TGTGCCAGCAGCCCAAGACGGGGGTGGACTGAAGCTTTCTTT. The complete variable domain, with remaining parts taken from reference TRBV11-2 and TRBJ1-1, reads EAGVAQSPRYKIIEKRQSVAFWCNPISGHATLYWYQQILGQGPKLLIQFQNNGVVDDSQLPKDRFSAERLKGVDSTLKIQPAKLEDSAVYLCASSPRRGWTEAFFGQGTRLTVV.

This clonotype was seen repeatedly, ten times or more. This chain links TRBV27 with TRBJ2-5; no clear D. V was pared by 5 bases and J by 0 bases, with 4 bases between. The CDR3 runs 12 residues. Germline V gene sequence: CDR1 MNHEY, CDR2 SMNVEV (reference sequence). The CDR3 here is CASSPNQETQYF. The CDR3 bases are TGTGCCAGCAGTCCCAACCAAGAGACCCAGTACTTC.

This clonotype was observed many times. The gene calls are TRBV6-5 and TRBJ2-3; D might be TRBD2 (5 bases). Between the trimmed V and J ends, which lost 5 bases and 3 bases, there was a span of 15 bases. The CDR3 consists of 15 residues. The V gene's germline CDR1 is MNHEY and CDR2 SVGAGI. CDR3 coding DNA: TGTGCCAGCAGTCCGTGGACTGGTCGAACAGATACGCAGTATTTT. Its translation is CASSPWTGRTDTQYF.

V gene TRBV5-6 combines with J gene TRBJ2-3; D is possibly TRBD1 or TRBD2 (6 bases each). Deletions cut 3 bases from V and 3 bases from J, with 17 bases between. Germline V gene sequence: CDR1 SGHDT, CDR2 YYEEEE. This CDR3 has 16 amino acids. The CDR3 nucleotides are TGTGCCAGCAGCTACCCGAGGGGGGTTGGGACAGATACGCAGTATTTT. Its protein product is CASSYPRGVGTDTQYF.

In regard to this clonotype: This could be a read error, since a much larger clone is one nucleotide away. V is TRBV18 and J is TRBJ2-2; either TRBD1 or TRBD2 may fit D (5 bases each). The CDR3 is 15 residues long. Germline CDR1 reads KGHSH; CDR2 reads LQKENI. The CDR3 protein is CVSSPPVRGPGELFF. DNA of the CDR3: TGTGTCAGCTCACCACCGGTTCGGGGCCCCGGGGAGCTGTTTTTT.